These 12 T cell receptor beta chains share one sample of origin, sequenced in a study of blood T cell repertoires in COVID-19. Produced via immunoSEQ multiplex PCR; TCRdb's table is partial and in-frame only. The table includes roughly 220,000 clones, 88% detected once. Specimen: PBMCs or T cells enriched from blood (not recorded which). These receptors all come from a woman in her forties or fifties with acute COVID-19.

The V gene is TRBV28, the J gene TRBJ2-7, with 12 bases fitting TRBD2. This CDR3 is built from 16 residues. The trim removed 3 bases at V and 5 bases at J, leaving 8 bases unmatched. Germline-derived CDR1 and CDR2 are MDHEN and SYDVKM. CDR3: CASSFLASGRAHEQYF. The CDR3 nucleotides read TGTGCCAGCAGTTTTTTGGCTAGCGGGAGGGCCCACGAGCAGTACTTC.

The V gene is TRBV3-1 (or the pseudogene TRBV3-2), the J gene TRBJ2-5; 8 bases are a match to TRBD2. Germline V gives CDR1 LGHDT, CDR2 YNNKEL (reference sequence). CDR3 size: 15 residues. The junction had 5 bases not matched to a gene; V was cut back by 1 base and J by 4 bases. The CDR3 bases are TGTGCCAGCAGCCAAGCCGGGACTAGAGGAGAGACCCAGTACTTC. Translation: CASSQAGTRGETQYF.

The J gene is TRBJ2-5, the V gene TRBV3-1 (or the pseudogene TRBV3-2); 9 bases are a match to TRBD2. Trimming removed 6 bases from V and 1 base from J; junction bases left unmatched: 6. Per the germline V gene, CDR1 is LGHDT and CDR2 is YNNKEL (reference sequence). The CDR3 consists of 15 residues. Here the CDR3 reads CASRVGSGGQETQYF. CDR3 nucleotides: TGTGCCAGCAGAGTCGGTAGCGGGGGCCAAGAGACCCAGTACTTC.

The J gene is TRBJ1-2, the V gene TRBV5-1; TRBD1 matches 8 bases. J lost 6 bases, V lost 4 bases, and 8 bases had no gene match. The CDR3 length is 14 residues. Per germline, CDR1 SGHRS and CDR2 YFSETQ. The CDR3 loop reads CASSDGQGEDGYTF. The CDR3 DNA reads TGCGCCAGCAGCGACGGACAGGGTGAAGATGGCTACACCTTC.

This sequence joins TRBV27 and TRBJ1-1; tentative D call: TRBD1 (5 bases). Germline CDR1 reads MNHEY; CDR2 reads SMNVEV (reference sequence). The CDR3 sequence is 15 residues long. V shed 1 base and J shed 0 bases, with 9 bases lying between them. The CDR3 spells CASSLYGGMNTEAFF. In nucleotides, the CDR3 is TGTGCCAGCAGTTTATACGGGGGGATGAACACTGAAGCTTTCTTT.

The V gene is TRBV7-7, the J gene TRBJ2-2; 9 nucleotides agree with TRBD2. The CDR3 has 16 residues. From germline, CDR1 is SSHAT and CDR2 FNYEAQ (reference sequence). V was pared by 5 bases and J by 4 bases, with 8 bases of the junction left unmatched. CDR3 protein: CASSATTSGFTGELFF. CDR3 nucleotides: TGTGCCAGCAGCGCCACGACTAGCGGATTCACCGGGGAGCTGTTTTTT.

The table lists this clone with many counts. The chain joins TRBV27 to TRBJ1-3, with unresolved D. The CDR3 runs to 15 residues. Trimming pared 5 bases from V and 0 bases from J, leaving 11 bases between. Germline V gives CDR1 MNHEY, CDR2 SMNVEV (reference sequence). In nucleotides, the CDR3 is TGTGCCAGCAGTATCGCGGGGAGCTCTGGAAACACCATATATTTT. This encodes CASSIAGSSGNTIYF.

V gene TRBV3-1 (or the pseudogene TRBV3-2) combines with J gene TRBJ2-2, with D tentatively TRBD2 (5 bases). V was shortened by 0 bases and J by 6 bases, with 5 bases between the two germline ends. The CDR3 covers 13 residues. Germline values: CDR1 LGHDT, CDR2 YNNKEL (reference sequence). The CDR3 bases are TGTGCCAGCAGCCAAGAAGCGGCCGGGGAGCTGTTTTTT. It translates to CASSQEAAGELFF.

This chain connects TRBV9 to TRBJ1-6, with D perhaps matching TRBD1 (5 bases). There are 14 residues in the CDR3. CDR1 and CDR2 (germline): SGDLS, YYNGEE. V was shortened by 3 bases and J by 14 bases, with 18 bases between the two germline ends. CDR3 region: CASSARLGGETLHF. Here the CDR3 DNA reads TGTGCCAGCAGCGCGAGATTGGGGGGGGAGACCCTCCACTTT.

The chain combines TRBV5-5 with TRBJ1-2, with 11 positions matching TRBD1. CDR1 and CDR2 from the germline V gene are SGHKS and YYEKEE (reference sequence). The CDR3 totals 15 residues. The V segment lost 3 bases and the J segment 4 bases; nucleotides outside the gene matches: 5. DNA for the CDR3: TGTGCCAGCAGCTCCCCCGGGACAGGGGGCTATGGCTACACCTTC. Its translation is CASSSPGTGGYGYTF.

The CDR3, as DNA: TGTGCCAGCAGCAAACCGGGACTAGCGGACAGCTCCTACGAGCAGTACTTC. Protein sequence: CASSKPGLADSSYEQYF. The gene calls are TRBV6-2 or TRBV6-3 and TRBJ2-7; 11 positions agree with TRBD2. Looked up from germline, CDR1 is MNHEY and CDR2 is SVGEGT. Unmatched junction bases numbered 10, after V lost 6 bases and J lost 0 bases. The CDR3 extends over 17 amino acids.

The chain has TRBV6-5 and TRBJ2-1; the match to TRBD1 covers 9 bases. Trimming took 7 bases from V and 6 from J; bases not matched to a gene: 4. The CDR3 loop spans 13 amino acids. Germline V gene lookup returns CDR1 MNHEY and CDR2 SVGAGI. The CDR3: CASTDRGFNEQFF. CDR3 sequence (DNA): TGTGCCAGCACAGACAGGGGGTTCAATGAGCAGTTCTTC.